The clone carrying this T cell receptor beta chain was counted only a few times. The length of the CDR3 is 14 residues. Germline V gene sequence: CDR1 SNHLY, CDR2 FYNNEI. V was shortened by 8 bases and J by 6 bases, with 16 bases between the two germline ends. These data belong to a study of identifying expanded T cells in peripheral blood. The table came from immunoSEQ multiplex PCR; TCRdb's copy has only in-frame clones and leaves some out. This sample carries some 75,000 clones, around 90% of them seen once, and the ten largest clones take more than 2.5%. The gene calls are TRBV2 and TRBJ1-4; TRBD1 is a possible D gene (6 bases). The sequence was collected from a person aged 18 to 70 in good health. The sequencing sample was made of blood. CDR3 loop: CASVQGMSYEKLFF. CDR3 nucleotides: TGTGCCAGCGTACAGGGAATGTCGTATGAAAAACTGTTTTTT. The complete variable domain, with remaining parts taken from reference TRBV2 and TRBJ1-4, reads EPEVTQTPSHQVTQMGQEVILRCVPISNHLYFYWYRQILGQKVEFLVSFYNNEISEKSEIFDDQFSVERPDGSNFTLKIRSTKLEDSAMYFCASVQGMSYEKLFFGSGTQLSVL.